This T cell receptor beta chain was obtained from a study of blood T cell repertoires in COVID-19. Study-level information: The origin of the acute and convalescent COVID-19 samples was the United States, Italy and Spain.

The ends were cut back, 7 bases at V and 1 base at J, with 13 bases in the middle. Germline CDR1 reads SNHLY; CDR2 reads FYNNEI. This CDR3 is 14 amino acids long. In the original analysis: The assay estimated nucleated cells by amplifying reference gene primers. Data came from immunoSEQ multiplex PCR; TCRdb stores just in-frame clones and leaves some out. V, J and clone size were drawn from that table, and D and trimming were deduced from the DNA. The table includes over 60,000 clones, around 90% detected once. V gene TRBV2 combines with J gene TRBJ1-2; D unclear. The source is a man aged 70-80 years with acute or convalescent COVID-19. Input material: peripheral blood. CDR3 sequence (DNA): TGTGCCAGCACCAGCACAGTTATTAACTATGGCTACACCTTC. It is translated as CASTSTVINYGYTF.